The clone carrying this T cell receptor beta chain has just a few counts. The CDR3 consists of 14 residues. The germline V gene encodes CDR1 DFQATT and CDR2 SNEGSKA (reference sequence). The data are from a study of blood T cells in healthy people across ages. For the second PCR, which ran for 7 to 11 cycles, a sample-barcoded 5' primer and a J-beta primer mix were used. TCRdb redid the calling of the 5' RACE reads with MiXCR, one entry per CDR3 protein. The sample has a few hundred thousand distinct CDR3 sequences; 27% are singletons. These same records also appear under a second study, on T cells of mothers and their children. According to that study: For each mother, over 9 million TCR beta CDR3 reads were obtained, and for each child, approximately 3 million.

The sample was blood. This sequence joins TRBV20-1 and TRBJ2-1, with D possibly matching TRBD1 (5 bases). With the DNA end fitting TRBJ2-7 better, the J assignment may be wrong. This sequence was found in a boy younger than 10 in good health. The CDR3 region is CSAALRRVGHEQYF. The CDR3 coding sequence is TGCAGTGCCGCCCTCCGCAGGGTTGGGCACGAGCAGTACTTC.